This T cell receptor (beta chain) was obtained from a study of OX40 agonist ivuxolimab in advanced cancers. V dropped 3 bases and J dropped 8 bases, with 13 bases sitting between them. This CDR3 is 13 amino acids long. Germline V lookup: CDR1 PRHDT, CDR2 FYEKMQ (reference sequence). Produced via immunoSEQ multiplex PCR; TCRdb's table is partial and in-frame only. Of approximately 60,000 clones detected, roughly 87% appear once; the ten largest clones hold around 10%. The receptor comes from an adult with an advanced solid tumor such as melanoma, head and neck, liver or kidney cancer. The sample in question was CD4+ or CD8+ T cells sorted from blood, obtained in a trial of the OX40 agonist ivuxolimab. The gene calls are TRBV13 and TRBJ1-2; tentative D call: TRBD1 (5 bases). CDR3 loop: CASSFPGLWGYTF. As DNA, the CDR3 is TGTGCCAGCAGCTTCCCAGGGTTGTGGGGCTACACCTTC.